This T cell receptor (beta chain) was obtained from a study of cytomegalovirus exposure and HLA in healthy donors. The PCR ran on 60 Vbeta and 13 Jbeta primers. Sequencing was performed with immunoSEQ multiplex PCR; in TCRdb, only in-frame clones are kept and a portion is missing. The sample shows about 190,000 clones, almost 80% of them seen only once. This CDR3 is built from 11 residues. V was trimmed by 3 bases and J by 7 bases, leaving 8 bases between them. The germline V gene has CDR1 SGHNT and CDR2 YYREEE (reference sequence). The sample comprised PBMCs. The source is a woman between 18 and 29 years old in good health and CMV-seronegative. The V and J genes are TRBV5-4 and TRBJ2-7; tentative D call: TRBD1 (6 bases). CDR3 nucleotide sequence: TGTGCCAGCAGCTACGGACAGGAGCAGTACTTC. Its protein product is CASSYGQEQYF.